Following are 11 T cell receptor beta chains from one sample sequenced in a study of PD-1 blockade in classical Hodgkin lymphoma. Assay: immunoSEQ multiplex PCR; the TCRdb copy retains only in-frame clones and omits some. The sample shows fewer than 15,000 clones, less than 70% of them seen only once. Brentuximab vedotin exposure varied, and every patient relapsed after autologous stem cell transplantation. The input for sequencing was peripheral blood mononuclear cells (PBMCs), taken at baseline. The receptors come from a human donor with classical Hodgkin lymphoma.

In DNA, the CDR3 is TGTGCCAGCATTTCAGACAGGTCTGGTAATCAGCCCCAGCATTTT. Protein: CASISDRSGNQPQHF. The chain carries TRBV28 and TRBJ1-5, with a weak D call TRBD1 (6 bases). The CDR3 is 15 residues long. Germline V gene sequence: CDR1 MDHEN, CDR2 SYDVKM. With 7 bases removed from V and 4 bases from J, the gap between germline ends came to 17 bases.

This clone was recorded a few times. The rearrangement joins TRBV7-8 to TRBJ1-5, with a possible D match to TRBD1 (5 bases). The CDR3 sequence is 14 residues long. The germline gives CDR1 SGHVS, CDR2 FQNEAQ. V was cut by 1 base and J by 4 bases, with 8 bases left in between. The CDR3 DNA is TGTGCCAGCAGCTTAGTTGCAGGGAATCAGCCCCAGCATTTT. Protein product: CASSLVAGNQPQHF.

The V and J genes are TRBV2 and TRBJ2-1; D remains unclear. Germline V gene lookup returns CDR1 SNHLY and CDR2 FYNNEI. This CDR3 comprises 13 residues. Trimming left V 1 base short and J 2 bases short, with 3 bases between. CDR3 bases: TGTGCCAGCAGTGAAGTCGCCTACAATGAGCAGTTCTTC. This encodes CASSEVAYNEQFF.

The gene calls are TRBV11-2 and TRBJ2-7; D may match TRBD1 or TRBD2 (5 bases each). CDR3 length: 16 residues. Deletions cut 3 bases from V and 6 bases from J, with 21 bases between. The V gene's germline CDR1 is SGHAT and CDR2 FQNNGV. The CDR3 DNA follows: TGTGCCAGCAGCTTGGGGCAGGGTTGGACTCTACGCGAGCAGTACTTC. Encoded protein: CASSLGQGWTLREQYF.

This rearrangement joins TRBV5-1 to TRBJ2-5; D call uncertain. Germline CDR1 is SGHRS and CDR2 is YFSETQ. The V end was cut by 0 bases, the J end by 5 bases, with 11 bases between. The CDR3 covers 14 residues. This CDR3 is CASSLDGLRETQYF. The CDR3 bases are TGCGCCAGCAGCTTGGACGGGTTGCGGGAGACCCAGTACTTC.

This chain connects TRBV9 to TRBJ2-2; 8 nucleotides match TRBD1. This CDR3 is 19 amino acids long. V dropped 2 bases and J dropped 0; count of bases not matched to a gene: 12. Germline assignment: CDR1 SGDLS and CDR2 YYNGEE. The CDR3 DNA is TGTGCCAGCAGCGTCGGGACAGGACCAGGACGGGCGAACACCGGGGAGCTGTTTTTT. Translation: CASSVGTGPGRANTGELFF.

The rearrangement uses TRBV5-8 and TRBJ2-7, with TRBD2 identical over 14 bases. The CDR3 is made up of 18 amino acids. V lost 4 bases, J lost 0 bases, and 9 bases stayed unmatched. From germline, CDR1 is SGHTS and CDR2 YDEGEE. The CDR3 loop is CASSRGTGTSGSSYEQYF. In DNA form, the CDR3 reads TGTGCCAGCAGCCGAGGGACAGGGACTAGCGGGAGCTCCTACGAGCAGTACTTC.

V is TRBV6-5 and J is TRBJ1-1; D is perhaps TRBD1 (6 bases). Germline CDR1 is MNHEY and CDR2 is SVGAGI. V lost 2 bases and J lost 7, with 14 bases in between. This CDR3 comprises 14 residues. Here the CDR3 DNA reads TGTGCCAGCAGTTACCTACAGGGATCGGGTGAAGCTTTCTTT. Translating gives CASSYLQGSGEAFF.

This clone was recorded only once. DNA for the CDR3: TGCGCCAGCACCACAGGGGGGAATAATTCACCCCTCCACTTT. Its protein product is CASTTGGNNSPLHF. V is TRBV10-2 and J is TRBJ1-6, with 8 bases that match TRBD1. V trimming: 7 bases; J trimming: 5 bases; junction bases outside the gene matches: 4. The CDR3 is made up of 14 amino acids. Germline V gene data show CDR1 as WSHSY and CDR2 as SAAADI.

This chain links TRBV6-4 with TRBJ2-3; D is ambiguous. Trimming left V 2 bases short and J 3 bases short, with 9 bases between. This CDR3 comprises 14 residues. Germline CDR1 reads MRHNA; CDR2 reads SNTAGT. CDR3 sequence: CASSDLKATDTQYF. The DNA for the CDR3 is TGTGCCAGCAGTGACCTGAAGGCAACAGATACGCAGTATTTT.

This clone was counted between two and nine times. The rearrangement uses TRBV5-4 and TRBJ2-7, with D possibly being TRBD1 (5 bases). Trimming shortened V by 4 bases and J by 0 bases, and 11 bases separated the two germline ends. CDR3 length equals 14 residues. Germline V gene data show CDR1 as SGHNT and CDR2 as YYREEE (reference sequence). This chain's CDR3 is CASSEPDTSYEQYF. CDR3 DNA sequence: TGTGCCAGCAGCGAACCGGACACCTCCTACGAGCAGTACTTC.